The TCR beta chain described here comes from a study of blood T cell repertoires in COVID-19. Study-level information: Samples representing acute and convalescent COVID-19 were sourced from the United States, Italy and Spain. The analysed material was cDNA or gDNA that came from T cells, B-cell-depleted T cells, or PBMCs.

The CDR3 spans 16 residues. Germline loops: CDR1 MDHEN, CDR2 SYDVKM. The junction had 5 bases not matched to a gene; V was cut back by 5 bases and J by 3 bases. Original methodology: Researchers report that nucleated cell counts were estimated from reference gene primer amplification. Assay: immunoSEQ multiplex PCR; the TCRdb copy retains only in-frame clones and omits some. V and J calls plus clone size are reproduced from that table; the DNA served to infer D and trimming. The table records 90,000 or so clones, around 93% of them present only once. The chain is built from TRBV28 and TRBJ2-3, with 13 bases matching TRBD2. The receptor was isolated from a human donor with active COVID-19. The donor label of this sample is uncertain. The sample was peripheral blood. CDR3 residues: CASSSLTSGGTDTQYF. In DNA form, the CDR3 reads TGTGCCAGCAGTAGCCTGACTAGCGGGGGGACAGATACGCAGTATTTT.